The 12 T cell receptor beta chains listed next were all sequenced from one sample in a study of blood T cell repertoires in COVID-19. Clones were sequenced by immunoSEQ multiplex PCR, and TCRdb holds only the in-frame ones, with some missing. The sample lists more than 55,000 clones; around 70% were seen once. The sequenced sample was peripheral blood. These receptors were taken from a woman in her seventies with acute or convalescent COVID-19.

This chain links TRBV5-1 with TRBJ1-1; D is unclear. With 2 bases removed from V and 1 base from J, the gap between germline ends came to 6 bases. The CDR3 spans 13 residues. Germline V gene lookup returns CDR1 SGHRS and CDR2 YFSETQ. This CDR3 is CASSFAENTEAFF. DNA of the CDR3: TGCGCCAGCAGCTTTGCAGAGAACACTGAAGCTTTCTTT.

The V gene is TRBV10-3, the J gene TRBJ1-5; D perhaps matches TRBD1 (6 bases). V was trimmed by 10 bases and J by 5 bases, leaving 12 bases between them. CDR1 is ENHRY and CDR2 is SYGVKD in the germline V gene. The CDR3 totals 12 residues. CDR3 in amino acids: CASGGSDQPQHF. Here the CDR3 DNA reads TGTGCCAGCGGGGGCTCGGATCAGCCCCAGCATTTT.

V gene TRBV10-3 combines with J gene TRBJ2-1; TRBD1 matches 9 bases. This CDR3 has 16 amino acids. Germline V CDR1 and CDR2: ENHRY, SYGVKD. With 4 bases clipped from V and 8 bases from J, the junction kept 12 bases outside the gene matches. CDR3: CAISGRTGGNRDEQFF. CDR3 coding DNA: TGTGCCATCAGTGGGCGTACAGGGGGCAATAGAGATGAGCAGTTCTTC.

The J gene is TRBJ2-5, the V gene TRBV5-4, with unresolved D. The germline gives CDR1 SGHNT, CDR2 YYREEE (reference sequence). The CDR3 is 14 residues long. V lost 1 base and J 3 bases, leaving 10 bases between the germline ends. The CDR3 region has the DNA TGTGCCAGCAGCTTGAGCACAGTTGAAGAGACCCAGTACTTC. It yields the protein CASSLSTVEETQYF.

The chain carries TRBV7-9 and TRBJ1-2, with D hard to call. The CDR3 runs to 12 residues. Trimming took off 7 bases at V and 7 bases at J, with 13 bases between the two ends. The V gene's germline CDR1 is SEHNR and CDR2 FQNEAQ (reference sequence). The CDR3: CASMQEASGYTF. The CDR3 bases are TGTGCCAGCATGCAGGAGGCAAGTGGCTACACCTTC. The variable domain in full, with the rest retrieved from reference TRBV7-9 and TRBJ1-2, is DTGVSQNPRHKITKRGQNVTFRCDPISEHNRLYWYRQTLGQGPEFLTYFQNEAQLEKSRLLSDRFSAERPKGSFSTLEIQRTEQGDSAMYLCASMQEASGYTFGSGTRLTVV.

J is TRBJ2-1 and V is TRBV6-1; a weak D match, TRBD1 (5 bases). CDR3 length: 13 amino acids. V was clipped by 2 bases and J by 8 bases, with 10 bases between them. Germline V gives CDR1 MNHNS, CDR2 SASEGT. The DNA for the CDR3 is TGTGCCAGCAGTGAAAATCCAGGGTATGAGCAGTTCTTC. It codes for CASSENPGYEQFF.

The CDR3 region has the DNA TGTGCCAGCAGCGATAAAGGGGGCGGTGAAGCTTTCTTT. Translated, it gives CASSDKGGGEAFF. The V gene is TRBV5-4, the J gene TRBJ1-1, with 7 bases that match TRBD1. The CDR3 extends over 13 amino acids. Germline-derived CDR1 and CDR2 are SGHNT and YYREEE (reference sequence). Unmatched junction bases numbered 7, after V lost 4 bases and J lost 7 bases.

The V and J genes are TRBV5-1 and TRBJ2-1; D might be TRBD1 (6 bases). This CDR3 region has 14 residues. Trimming stripped 2 bases from V and 8 bases from J, with 14 bases between. Germline V gene lookup returns CDR1 SGHRS and CDR2 YFSETQ. The CDR3 region is CASSLGQINYEQFF. The CDR3 DNA is TGCGCCAGCAGCTTAGGACAGATTAATTATGAGCAGTTCTTC.

This rearrangement joins TRBV11-2 to TRBJ2-2; possibly TRBD1 for D (5 bases). The CDR3 totals 14 residues. Trimming took 0 bases from V and 7 from J, leaving 9 bases between them. The germline V gene has CDR1 SGHAT and CDR2 FQNNGV. As DNA, the CDR3 is TGTGCCAGCAGCTTAGAGCAGGGTTACGGGGAGCTGTTTTTT. Amino acids: CASSLEQGYGELFF.

The J gene is TRBJ2-5, the V gene TRBV11-2; tentative D call: TRBD1 (5 bases). V was shortened by 4 bases and J by 2 bases, with 8 bases between the two germline ends. The germline CDR1 and CDR2 sequences are SGHAT and FQNNGV. The CDR3 runs to 13 residues. The CDR3 loop reads CASSSGIQETQYF. The CDR3 region has the DNA TGTGCCAGCAGCTCAGGGATTCAAGAGACCCAGTACTTC.

The chain employs TRBV2 and TRBJ1-6; no clear D. This CDR3 comprises 14 residues. V lost 6 bases, J lost 3 bases, and 9 bases lay in between. From germline, CDR1 is SNHLY and CDR2 FYNNEI. The DNA of the CDR3 is TGTGCCAGCAGAATACAGAACTATAATTCACCCCTCCACTTT. Its translation: CASRIQNYNSPLHF.

This clone has only a few counts. The CDR3: CASSLPHGGEQYF. In DNA, the CDR3 is TGTGCCAGCAGCTTACCCCACGGCGGCGAGCAGTACTTC. J is TRBJ2-7 and V is TRBV11-1; D remains ambiguous. Trimming removed 2 bases from V and 6 bases from J, with 11 bases in between. The CDR3 runs 13 residues. CDR1 is SGHAT and CDR2 is FQDESV in the germline V gene (reference sequence).